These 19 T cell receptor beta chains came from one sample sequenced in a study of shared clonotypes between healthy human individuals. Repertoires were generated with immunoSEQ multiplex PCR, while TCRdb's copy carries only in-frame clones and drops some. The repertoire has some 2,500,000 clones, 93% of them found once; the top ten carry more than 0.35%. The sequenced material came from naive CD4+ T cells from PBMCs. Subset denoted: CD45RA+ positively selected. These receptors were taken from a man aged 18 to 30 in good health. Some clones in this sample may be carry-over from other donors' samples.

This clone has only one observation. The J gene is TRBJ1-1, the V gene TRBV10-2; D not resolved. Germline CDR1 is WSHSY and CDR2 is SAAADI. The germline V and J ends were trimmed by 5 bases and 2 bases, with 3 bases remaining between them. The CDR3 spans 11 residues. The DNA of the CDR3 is TGCGCCAGCAGTCTAAACACTGAAGCTTTCTTT. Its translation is CASSLNTEAFF.

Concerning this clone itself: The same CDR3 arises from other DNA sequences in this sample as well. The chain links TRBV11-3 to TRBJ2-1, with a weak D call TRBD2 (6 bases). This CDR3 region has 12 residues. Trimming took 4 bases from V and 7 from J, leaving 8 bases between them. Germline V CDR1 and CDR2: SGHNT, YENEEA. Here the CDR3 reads CASSSRENEQFF. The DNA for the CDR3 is TGTGCCAGCAGCTCTCGGGAGAATGAGCAGTTCTTC. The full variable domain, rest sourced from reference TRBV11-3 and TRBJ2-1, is EAGVVQSPRYKIIEKKQPVAFWCNPISGHNTLYWYLQNLGQGPELLIRYENEEAVDDSQLPKDRFSAERLKGVDSTLKIQPAELGDSAVYLCASSSRENEQFFGPGTRLTVL.

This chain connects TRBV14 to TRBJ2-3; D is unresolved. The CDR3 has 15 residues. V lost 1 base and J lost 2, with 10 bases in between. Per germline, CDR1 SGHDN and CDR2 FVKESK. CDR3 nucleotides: TGTGCCAGCAGCCAAGTGACGCAGCCCACAGATACGCAGTATTTT. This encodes CASSQVTQPTDTQYF.

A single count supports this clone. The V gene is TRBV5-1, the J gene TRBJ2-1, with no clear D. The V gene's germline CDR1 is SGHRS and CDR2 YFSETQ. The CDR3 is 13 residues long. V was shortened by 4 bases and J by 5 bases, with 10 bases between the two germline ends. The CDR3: CASSEAENNEQFF. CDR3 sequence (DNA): TGCGCCAGCAGCGAAGCAGAAAACAATGAGCAGTTCTTC. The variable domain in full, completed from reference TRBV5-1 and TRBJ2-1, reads KAGVTQTPRYLIKTRGQQVTLSCSPISGHRSVSWYQQTPGQGLQFLFEYFSETQRNKGNFPGRFSGRQFSNSRSEMNVSTLELGDSALYLCASSEAENNEQFFGPGTRLTVL.

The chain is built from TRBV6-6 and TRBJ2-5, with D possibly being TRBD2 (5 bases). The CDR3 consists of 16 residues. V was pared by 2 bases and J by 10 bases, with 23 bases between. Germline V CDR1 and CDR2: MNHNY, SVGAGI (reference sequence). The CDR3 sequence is CASSYRLITGVEVQYF. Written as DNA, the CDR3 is TGTGCCAGCAGTTACCGCCTCATCACCGGGGTAGAGGTCCAGTACTTC.

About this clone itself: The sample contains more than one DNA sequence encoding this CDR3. The CDR3 DNA reads TGTGCCAGTAGTTCAACAGGGAATCAGCCCCAGCATTTT. This translates into CASSSTGNQPQHF. This chain connects TRBV19 to TRBJ1-5; weak D call: TRBD1 (6 bases). Germline CDR1 is LNHDA and CDR2 is SQIVND (reference sequence). The CDR3 is made up of 13 amino acids. V was cut by 5 bases and J by 4 bases, with 9 bases left in between. The full variable domain, rest sourced from reference TRBV19 and TRBJ1-5, is DGGITQSPKYLFRKEGQNVTLSCEQNLNHDAMYWYRQDPGQGLRLIYYSQIVNDFQKGDIAEGYSVSREKKESFPLTVTSAQKNPTAFYLCASSSTGNQPQHFGDGTRLSIL.

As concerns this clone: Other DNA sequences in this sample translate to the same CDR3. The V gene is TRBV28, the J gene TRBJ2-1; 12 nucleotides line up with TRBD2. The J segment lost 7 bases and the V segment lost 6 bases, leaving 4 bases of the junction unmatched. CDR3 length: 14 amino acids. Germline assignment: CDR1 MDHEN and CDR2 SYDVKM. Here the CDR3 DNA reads TGTGCCAGCAGCCTAGCGGGAGGGAGGAATGAGCAGTTCTTC. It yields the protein CASSLAGGRNEQFF.

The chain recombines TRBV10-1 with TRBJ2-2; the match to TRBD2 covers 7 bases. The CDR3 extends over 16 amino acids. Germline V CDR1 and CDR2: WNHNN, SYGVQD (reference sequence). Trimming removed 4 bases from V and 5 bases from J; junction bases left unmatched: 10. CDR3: CASSVRAPAGTGELFF. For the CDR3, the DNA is TGCGCCAGCAGTGTAAGGGCTCCAGCGGGGACCGGGGAGCTGTTTTTT.

The CDR3 spells CASSESGTGAKNSPLHF. As DNA, the CDR3 is TGTGCCAGCAGTGAATCCGGTACGGGGGCAAAGAATTCACCCCTCCACTTT. The chain recombines TRBV6-1 with TRBJ1-6; TRBD1 might be the D (6 bases). The CDR3 has 17 amino acids. V dropped 2 bases and J dropped 7 bases, with 18 bases sitting between them. The germline gives CDR1 MNHNS, CDR2 SASEGT.

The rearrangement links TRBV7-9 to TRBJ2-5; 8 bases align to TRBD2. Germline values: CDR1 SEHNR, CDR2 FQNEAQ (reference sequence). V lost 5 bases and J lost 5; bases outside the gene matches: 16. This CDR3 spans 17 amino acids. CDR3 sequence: CASSQKFPAGDLETQYF. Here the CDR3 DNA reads TGTGCCAGCAGCCAAAAATTTCCAGCGGGAGATCTGGAGACCCAGTACTTC. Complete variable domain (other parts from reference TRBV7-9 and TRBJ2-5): DTGVSQNPRHKITKRGQNVTFRCDPISEHNRLYWYRQTLGQGPEFLTYFQNEAQLEKSRLLSDRFSAERPKGSFSTLEIQRTEQGDSAMYLCASSQKFPAGDLETQYFGPGTRLLVL.

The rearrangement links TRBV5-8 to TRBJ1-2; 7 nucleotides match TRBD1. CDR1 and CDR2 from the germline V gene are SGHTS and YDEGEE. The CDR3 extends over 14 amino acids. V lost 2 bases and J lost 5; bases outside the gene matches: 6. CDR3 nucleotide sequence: TGTGCCAGCAGCTTTGGGACAGTCGTATATGGCTACACCTTC. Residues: CASSFGTVVYGYTF.

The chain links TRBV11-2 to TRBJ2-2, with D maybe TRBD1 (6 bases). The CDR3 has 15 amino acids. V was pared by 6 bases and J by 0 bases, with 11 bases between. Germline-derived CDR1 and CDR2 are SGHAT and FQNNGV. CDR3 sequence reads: CASRLAGANTGELFF. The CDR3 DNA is TGTGCCAGCAGACTGGCAGGGGCGAACACCGGGGAGCTGTTTTTT.

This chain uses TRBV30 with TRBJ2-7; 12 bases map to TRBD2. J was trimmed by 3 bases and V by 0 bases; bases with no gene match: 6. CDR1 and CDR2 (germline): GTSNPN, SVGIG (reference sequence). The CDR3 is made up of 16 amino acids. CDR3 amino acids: CAWSVRTSGTSYEQYF. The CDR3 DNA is TGTGCCTGGAGTGTACGGACTAGCGGGACGAGCTACGAGCAGTACTTC. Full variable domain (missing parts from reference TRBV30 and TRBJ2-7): SQTIHQWPATLVQPVGSPLSLECTVEGTSNPNLYWYRQAAGRGLQLLFYSVGIGQISSEVPQNLSASRPQDRQFILSSKKLLLSDSGFYLCAWSVRTSGTSYEQYFGPGTRLTVT.

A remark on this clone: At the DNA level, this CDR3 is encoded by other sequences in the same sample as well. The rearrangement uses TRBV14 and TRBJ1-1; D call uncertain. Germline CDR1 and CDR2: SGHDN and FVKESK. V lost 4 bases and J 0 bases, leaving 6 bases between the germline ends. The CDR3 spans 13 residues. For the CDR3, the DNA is TGTGCCAGCAGCCGCCAGCTGAACACTGAAGCTTTCTTT. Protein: CASSRQLNTEAFF.

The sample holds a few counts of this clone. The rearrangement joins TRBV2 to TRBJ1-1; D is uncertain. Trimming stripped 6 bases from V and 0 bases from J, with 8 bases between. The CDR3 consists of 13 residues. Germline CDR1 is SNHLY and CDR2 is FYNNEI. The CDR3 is CASRARVNTEAFF. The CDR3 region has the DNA TGTGCCAGCAGAGCAAGAGTGAACACTGAAGCTTTCTTT. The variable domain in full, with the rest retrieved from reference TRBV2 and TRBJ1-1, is EPEVTQTPSHQVTQMGQEVILRCVPISNHLYFYWYRQILGQKVEFLVSFYNNEISEKSEIFDDQFSVERPDGSNFTLKIRSTKLEDSAMYFCASRARVNTEAFFGQGTRLTVV.

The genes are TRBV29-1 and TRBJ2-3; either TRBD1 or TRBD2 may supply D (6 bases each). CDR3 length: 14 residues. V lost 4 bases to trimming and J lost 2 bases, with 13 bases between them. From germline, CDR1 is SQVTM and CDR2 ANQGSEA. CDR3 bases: TGCAGCGTTGGATCGGGGGCCCTCACAGATACGCAGTATTTT. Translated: CSVGSGALTDTQYF.

This CDR3 is CASSPRPSERYNEQFF. DNA of the CDR3: TGTGCCAGCAGCCCCCGACCTAGCGAGCGGTACAATGAGCAGTTCTTC. The chain combines TRBV7-9 with TRBJ2-1; perhaps TRBD2 as D (6 bases). Trimming cost V 5 bases and J 4 bases, with 18 bases left between them. CDR1 and CDR2 (germline): SEHNR, FQNEAQ (reference sequence). The CDR3 spans 16 residues. Full variable domain (missing parts from reference TRBV7-9 and TRBJ2-1): DTGVSQNPRHKITKRGQNVTFRCDPISEHNRLYWYRQTLGQGPEFLTYFQNEAQLEKSRLLSDRFSAERPKGSFSTLEIQRTEQGDSAMYLCASSPRPSERYNEQFFGPGTRLTVL.

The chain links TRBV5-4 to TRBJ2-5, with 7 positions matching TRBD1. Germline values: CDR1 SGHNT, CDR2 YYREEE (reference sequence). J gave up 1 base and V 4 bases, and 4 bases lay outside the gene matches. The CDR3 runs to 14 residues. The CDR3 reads CASSLTGAQETQYF. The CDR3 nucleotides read TGTGCCAGCAGCCTAACAGGGGCCCAAGAGACCCAGTACTTC. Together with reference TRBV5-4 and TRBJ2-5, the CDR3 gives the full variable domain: ETGVTQSPTHLIKTRGQQVTLRCSSQSGHNTVSWYQQALGQGPQFIFQYYREEENGRGNFPPRFSGLQFPNYSSELNVNALELDDSALYLCASSLTGAQETQYFGPGTRLLVL.

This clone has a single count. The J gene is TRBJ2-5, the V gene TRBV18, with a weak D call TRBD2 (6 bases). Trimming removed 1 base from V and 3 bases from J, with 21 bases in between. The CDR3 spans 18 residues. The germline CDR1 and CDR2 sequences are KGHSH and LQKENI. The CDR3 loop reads CASSPLFSTGTPKETQYF. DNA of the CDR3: TGTGCCAGCTCACCACTTTTTAGTACCGGGACTCCAAAAGAGACCCAGTACTTC.